Each of the 20 T cell receptor beta chains below was sequenced from the same sample in a study of siplizumab effects on memory and regulatory T cells. Only in-frame clones appear in the TCRdb table, and some are missing; sequencing was by immunoSEQ multiplex PCR. The sample includes around 82,000 clones, around 93% of them seen just once. Sequencing was carried out using CD8+ T cells sorted from blood. These receptor sequences come from a human donor in good health.

V is TRBV5-6 and J is TRBJ1-1, with TRBD1 as a possible D gene (6 bases). This CDR3 contains 12 residues. Trimming took off 2 bases at V and 7 bases at J, with 9 bases between the two ends. Looked up from germline, CDR1 is SGHDT and CDR2 is YYEEEE. DNA for the CDR3: TGTGCCAGCAGCTTAGGACAGAGTGAAGCTTTCTTT. Protein: CASSLGQSEAFF.

The chain has TRBV5-1 and TRBJ1-1, with 9 bases that match TRBD1. The length of the CDR3 is 16 residues. Germline lookup yields CDR1 SGHRS and CDR2 YFSETQ. The trim removed 0 bases at V and 4 bases at J, leaving 7 bases unmatched. CDR3 region: CASSLDRGRVGTEAFF. Here the CDR3 DNA reads TGCGCCAGCAGCTTGGACAGGGGGCGGGTGGGCACTGAAGCTTTCTTT.

This clone was detected once. The chain combines TRBV9 with TRBJ2-1; TRBD2 matches 9 bases. Germline V gives CDR1 SGDLS, CDR2 YYNGEE. This CDR3 region has 15 residues. Germline trimming cut 1 base from V and 9 bases from J; bases unmatched to any gene: 8. In nucleotides, the CDR3 is TGTGCCAGCAGCGTAACCGCGGGGGGGCCAAGTGAGCAGTTCTTC. Its translation is CASSVTAGGPSEQFF.

The V and J genes are TRBV19 and TRBJ1-2; D ambiguous. The CDR3 covers 14 residues. The V gene's germline CDR1 is LNHDA and CDR2 SQIVND (reference sequence). The V end lost 0 bases, the J end lost 4 bases, and 9 bases lay between the germline ends. CDR3 loop: CASSIDYLSYGYTF. The CDR3 bases are TGTGCCAGTAGTATAGATTACCTATCCTATGGCTACACCTTC.

The chain uses TRBV18 and TRBJ2-3; the D gene could be TRBD1 or TRBD2 (6 bases each). Germline assignment: CDR1 KGHSH and CDR2 LQKENI. CDR3 size: 14 residues. The germline V and J ends were trimmed by 5 bases and 2 bases, with 11 bases remaining between them. CDR3 protein: CASSGGPLTDTQYF. The CDR3 bases are TGTGCCAGCTCAGGGGGGCCGCTCACAGATACGCAGTATTTT.

The chain carries TRBV5-5 and TRBJ1-2; TRBD1 matches at 7 bases. The V gene end was trimmed by 4 bases and the J gene end by 5 bases; junction bases not matched to a gene: 5. This CDR3 contains 13 residues. CDR1 is SGHKS and CDR2 is YYEKEE in the germline V gene (reference sequence). CDR3 protein: CASSPGTAYGYTF. The CDR3 DNA is TGTGCCAGCAGCCCCGGGACAGCTTATGGCTACACCTTC.

The rearrangement links TRBV6-5 to TRBJ2-1, with 10 bases that match TRBD2. This CDR3 is built from 16 residues. Losses at the gene ends were 4 bases for V and 2 bases for J; bases not matched to a gene: 5. Germline CDR1 reads MNHEY; CDR2 reads SVGAGI. The DNA of the CDR3 is TGTGCCAGCAGTTTTAGCGGGGGGCTTACCTACAATGAGCAGTTCTTC. Its translation is CASSFSGGLTYNEQFF.

This chain connects TRBV9 to TRBJ2-3, with D possibly matching TRBD2 (6 bases). The CDR3 has 12 residues. Per germline, CDR1 SGDLS and CDR2 YYNGEE. The V end was cut by 2 bases, the J end by 5 bases, with 6 bases between. This CDR3 is CASSVGGDTQYF. CDR3 coding DNA: TGTGCCAGCAGCGTCGGGGGAGATACGCAGTATTTT.

This chain uses TRBV4-1 with TRBJ2-7, with 10 bases identical to TRBD2. The CDR3 extends over 15 amino acids. V lost 4 bases, J lost 2 bases, and 5 bases stayed unmatched. Germline lookup yields CDR1 MGHRA and CDR2 YSYEKL. The CDR3 spells CASSLLAGVTYEQYF. The CDR3 bases are TGCGCCAGCAGCCTCCTAGCGGGGGTGACCTACGAGCAGTACTTC.

The chain couples TRBV6-4 to TRBJ2-3; D might be TRBD2 (5 bases). From germline, CDR1 is MRHNA and CDR2 SNTAGT. This CDR3 is built from 13 residues. V was pared by 6 bases and J by 5 bases, with 12 bases between. CDR3: CASSRTHRDTQYF. The DNA of the CDR3 is TGTGCCAGCAGCCGGACTCACCGAGATACGCAGTATTTT.

The V call is TRBV5-5, the J call TRBJ2-5; D could derive from TRBD1 or TRBD2 (5 bases each). This CDR3 contains 14 residues. In germline, CDR1 is SGHKS, CDR2 YYEKEE (reference sequence). V lost 6 bases to trimming and J lost 3 bases, with 15 bases between them. This chain's CDR3 is CASTSGRREETQYF. CDR3 sequence (DNA): TGTGCCAGCACCTCGGGACGGCGAGAAGAGACCCAGTACTTC.

The rearrangement uses TRBV10-1 and TRBJ2-1; no reliable D call. The CDR3 extends over 12 amino acids. Germline V gene lookup returns CDR1 WNHNN and CDR2 SYGVQD (reference sequence). V was pared by 4 bases and J by 2 bases, with 3 bases between. The CDR3 protein is CASSGPYNEQFF. CDR3 DNA: TGCGCCAGCAGTGGACCCTACAATGAGCAGTTCTTC.

The genes are TRBV5-1 and TRBJ2-1, with 14 bases that match TRBD2. The CDR3 totals 16 residues. Trimming at V came to 3 bases and at J to 10 bases, leaving 9 bases not matched to a gene. CDR1 and CDR2 (germline): SGHRS, YFSETQ. The CDR3 DNA follows: TGCGCCAGCAGCTACTCCGGGACTAGCGGGGGCGACGAGCAGTTCTTC. Protein: CASSYSGTSGGDEQFF. Based on the CDR3 plus reference TRBV5-1 and TRBJ2-1, the full variable domain is KAGVTQTPRYLIKTRGQQVTLSCSPISGHRSVSWYQQTPGQGLQFLFEYFSETQRNKGNFPGRFSGRQFSNSRSEMNVSTLELGDSALYLCASSYSGTSGGDEQFFGPGTRLTVL.

The chain carries TRBV19 and TRBJ1-5; D gene ambiguous. Germline lookup yields CDR1 LNHDA and CDR2 SQIVND (reference sequence). The CDR3 extends over 10 amino acids. The germline V and J ends were trimmed by 9 bases and 8 bases, with 8 bases remaining between them. The CDR3: CAREREPQHF. CDR3 sequence (DNA): TGTGCCAGGGAAAGGGAGCCCCAGCATTTT.

CDR3 sequence (DNA): TGTGCCAGCAGCTTACCTAGCGGTGGCACAGATACGCAGTATTTT. It yields the protein CASSLPSGGTDTQYF. The chain carries TRBV13 and TRBJ2-3; the match to TRBD2 covers 7 bases. The CDR3 runs to 15 residues. Looked up from germline, CDR1 is PRHDT and CDR2 is FYEKMQ (reference sequence). V was pared by 2 bases and J by 1 base, with 3 bases of the junction left unmatched.

This chain links TRBV4-1 with TRBJ2-4; TRBD2 matches 10 bases. V shed 4 bases and J 7 bases; nucleotides not matched to a gene: 10. Germline lookup yields CDR1 MGHRA and CDR2 YSYEKL. CDR3 length: 16 residues. CDR3 region: CASSPSGAGGVNIQYF. CDR3 bases: TGCGCCAGCAGCCCATCGGGAGCGGGGGGGGTGAACATTCAGTACTTC.

The chain carries TRBV7-6 and TRBJ2-3; D is undetermined. This CDR3 comprises 14 residues. Germline loops: CDR1 SGHVS, CDR2 FNYEAQ. V was trimmed by 5 bases and J by 2 bases, leaving 11 bases between them. The CDR3 DNA reads TGTGCCAGCAGCCCAGAAGGCGACACAGATACGCAGTATTTT. This encodes CASSPEGDTDTQYF.

The V and J genes are TRBV7-9 and TRBJ2-7; D tentatively reads TRBD1 or TRBD2 (7 bases each). CDR1 and CDR2 from the germline V gene are SEHNR and FQNEAQ (reference sequence). Trimming shortened V by 5 bases and J by 5 bases, and 13 bases separated the two germline ends. This CDR3 comprises 13 residues. CDR3 in amino acids: CASSPGGANEQYF. DNA for the CDR3: TGTGCCAGCAGCCCAGGGGGGGCCAACGAGCAGTACTTC.

This chain connects TRBV9 to TRBJ2-3, with D perhaps TRBD1 or TRBD2 (5 bases each). The CDR3 has 14 residues. From germline, CDR1 is SGDLS and CDR2 YYNGEE. V gave up 2 bases and J gave up 1 base, with 8 bases separating them. The CDR3 bases are TGTGCCAGCAGCGTCTGGGACCGCACAGATACGCAGTATTTT. As protein: CASSVWDRTDTQYF.

The genes are TRBV5-4 and TRBJ2-7; D unresolved. Germline loops: CDR1 SGHNT, CDR2 YYREEE (reference sequence). The CDR3 is 13 amino acids. V lost 1 base to trimming and J lost 2 bases, with 7 bases between them. CDR3 coding DNA: TGTGCCAGCAGCTTGTTAGGGACCTACGAGCAGTACTTC. This codes for CASSLLGTYEQYF.